These 31 T cell receptor beta chains were sequenced from one sample in a study of blood T cell repertoires in COVID-19. Sequenced by immunoSEQ multiplex PCR; TCRdb stores in-frame clones only, minus some. The sample lists some 200,000 clones; 83% were seen once. Sequences were obtained from PBMCs or T cells enriched from blood (not recorded which). Receptors were obtained from a woman between 45 and 65 years old who had been exposed to COVID-19.

The rearrangement joins TRBV7-2 to TRBJ1-2; 9 nucleotides agree with TRBD1. After removal of 1 base from V and 8 bases from J, the junction contained 5 bases not matched to a gene. The CDR3 length is 14 residues. Germline values: CDR1 SGHTA, CDR2 FQGNSA. DNA for the CDR3: TGTGCCAGCAGCTTAGGGACAGGGGTATTAGGCTACACCTTC. Translation gives CASSLGTGVLGYTF.

The V call is TRBV30, the J call TRBJ2-7; 10 bases match TRBD1. J lost 1 base, V lost 0 bases, and 6 bases had no gene match. Germline V gene lookup returns CDR1 GTSNPN and CDR2 SVGIG (reference sequence). The CDR3 sequence is 16 residues long. The chain's CDR3 is CAWSVFSGQGSYEQYF. In DNA, the CDR3 is TGTGCCTGGAGTGTATTTTCGGGACAGGGGTCCTACGAGCAGTACTTC.

The chain recombines TRBV4-1 with TRBJ1-2; D is undetermined. The CDR3 has 13 amino acids. Trimming took off 1 base at V and 7 bases at J, with 10 bases between the two ends. The germline gives CDR1 MGHRA, CDR2 YSYEKL. The CDR3 nucleotides read TGCGCCAGCAGCCAAGGTTTGGCGGGTGGCTACACCTTC. Its protein product is CASSQGLAGGYTF.

This clone was found once. This rearrangement joins TRBV27 to TRBJ2-7; possibly TRBD1 for D (6 bases). The V gene's germline CDR1 is MNHEY and CDR2 SMNVEV (reference sequence). The V end lost 0 bases, the J end lost 6 bases, and 18 bases lay between the germline ends. CDR3 length: 16 residues. CDR3 nucleotides: TGTGCCAGCAGTTTATCCTCTGGATTAGGGGGAGCCGAGCAGTACTTC. It is translated as CASSLSSGLGGAEQYF.

V gene TRBV3-1 (or the pseudogene TRBV3-2) combines with J gene TRBJ1-2, with 8 bases matching TRBD1. The V and J ends lost 4 bases and 3 bases, in that order; junction bases with no gene match: 1. This CDR3 spans 13 amino acids. Per germline, CDR1 LGHDT and CDR2 YNNKEL (reference sequence). The CDR3 DNA reads as TGTGCCAGCAGCCCGACAGGGGACTATGGCTACACCTTC. Translating gives CASSPTGDYGYTF.

The chain uses TRBV5-4 and TRBJ1-2, with 8 bases identical to TRBD1. Trimming at V came to 1 base and at J to 6 bases, leaving 5 bases not matched to a gene. Germline CDR1 and CDR2: SGHNT and YYREEE (reference sequence). CDR3 length: 14 residues. The CDR3 here is CASSLFRQGHGYTF. CDR3 nucleotides: TGTGCCAGCAGCTTGTTTAGACAGGGGCATGGCTACACCTTC.

The CDR3 reads CASTSGLPSYNEQFF. CDR3 coding DNA: TGTGCCAGCACCTCGGGATTGCCCTCCTACAATGAGCAGTTCTTC. The chain couples TRBV28 to TRBJ2-1; maybe TRBD2 (5 bases). V was trimmed by 7 bases and J by 0 bases, leaving 13 bases between them. CDR1 is MDHEN and CDR2 is SYDVKM in the germline V gene. The CDR3 extends over 15 amino acids.

The V gene is TRBV11-2, the J gene TRBJ1-2, with D uncertain. This CDR3 has 12 amino acids. V lost 5 bases and J lost 8, with 12 bases in between. The germline V gene has CDR1 SGHAT and CDR2 FQNNGV. CDR3 sequence reads: CASSPGMGGYTF. The CDR3 DNA sequence: TGTGCCAGCAGCCCCGGGATGGGGGGCTACACCTTC.

The V gene is TRBV27, the J gene TRBJ2-7; 11 bases line up with TRBD2. V was pared by 6 bases and J by 2 bases, with 9 bases of the junction left unmatched. CDR3 length equals 16 residues. Per the germline V gene, CDR1 is MNHEY and CDR2 is SMNVEV (reference sequence). CDR3 DNA: TGTGCCAGCAGCTCCCCTAGACTAGCGGGAACCTACGAGCAGTACTTC. It translates to CASSSPRLAGTYEQYF.

The rearrangement joins TRBV30 to TRBJ2-7, with 10 bases fitting TRBD2. This CDR3 is built from 15 residues. After removal of 8 bases from V and 1 base from J, the junction contained 11 bases not matched to a gene. Germline CDR1 GTSNPN, CDR2 SVGIG (reference sequence). Here the CDR3 DNA reads TGTGCCGGTAACCCCTCTAGCGGGGGATCCTACGAGCAGTACTTC. This translates into CAGNPSSGGSYEQYF. The variable domain in full, completed from reference TRBV30 and TRBJ2-7, reads SQTIHQWPATLVQPVGSPLSLECTVEGTSNPNLYWYRQAAGRGLQLLFYSVGIGQISSEVPQNLSASRPQDRQFILSSKKLLLSDSGFYLCAGNPSSGGSYEQYFGPGTRLTVT.

The V and J genes are TRBV5-4 and TRBJ1-1; 8 nucleotides align to TRBD1. This CDR3 is 12 amino acids long. The germline CDR1 and CDR2 sequences are SGHNT and YYREEE (reference sequence). V shed 7 bases and J 11 bases; nucleotides not matched to a gene: 10. CDR3 nucleotides: TGTGCCAGCTCCCAGGACAGGGTGGAGGCTTTCTTT. Translating it yields CASSQDRVEAFF.

This chain connects TRBV10-1 to TRBJ2-5, with D possibly matching TRBD2 (5 bases). With 0 bases removed from V and 13 bases from J, the gap between germline ends came to 15 bases. In germline, CDR1 is WNHNN, CDR2 SYGVQD (reference sequence). CDR3 length: 13 residues. Here the CDR3 DNA reads TGCGCCAGCAGTGAGTCCCCGACTACTCCCTGGTACTTC. Translating it yields CASSESPTTPWYF.

This clone was seen a few times. This chain links TRBV5-1 with TRBJ2-1; D may be TRBD2 (6 bases). With 4 bases removed from V and 10 bases from J, the gap between germline ends came to 12 bases. Germline CDR1 is SGHRS and CDR2 is YFSETQ. The CDR3 is 12 amino acids. The CDR3 loop reads CASSEGTPEQFF. CDR3 DNA sequence: TGCGCCAGCAGCGAAGGGACTCCCGAGCAGTTCTTC.

V is TRBV18 and J is TRBJ1-2; D possibly corresponds to TRBD1 (6 bases). CDR3 length: 12 residues. Germline V gene data show CDR1 as KGHSH and CDR2 as LQKENI. V lost 5 bases to trimming and J lost 3 bases, with 7 bases between them. The CDR3 DNA follows: TGTGCCAGCTCAGCAGGGGACTATGGCTACACCTTC. Protein sequence: CASSAGDYGYTF.

The J gene is TRBJ2-1, the V gene TRBV5-4; 14 positions agree with TRBD2. The CDR3 is made up of 15 amino acids. V lost 4 bases and J lost 7; bases outside the gene matches: 4. Per the germline V gene, CDR1 is SGHNT and CDR2 is YYREEE (reference sequence). CDR3 DNA sequence: TGTGCCAGCAGCCCCCGGACTAGCGGGGGGAATGAGCAGTTCTTC. As protein: CASSPRTSGGNEQFF.

The chain links TRBV10-3 to TRBJ2-7; TRBD1 agrees at 10 bases. From germline, CDR1 is ENHRY and CDR2 SYGVKD. This CDR3 region has 15 residues. J gave up 0 bases and V 6 bases, and 5 bases lay outside the gene matches. This CDR3 reads CAISRTGGVSYEQYF. CDR3 coding DNA: TGTGCCATCAGCAGGACAGGGGGAGTCTCCTACGAGCAGTACTTC.

The chain has TRBV7-2 and TRBJ2-7; D uncertain. Germline V gene data show CDR1 as SGHTA and CDR2 as FQGNSA. This CDR3 contains 14 residues. V was shortened by 0 bases and J by 3 bases, with 9 bases between the two germline ends. The CDR3, as DNA: TGTGCCAGCAGCTTAGCTTGGGCTGACTACGAGCAGTACTTC. This translates into CASSLAWADYEQYF.

V and J are TRBV19 and TRBJ2-2; the match to TRBD2 covers 11 bases. This CDR3 comprises 17 residues. The V gene end was trimmed by 6 bases and the J gene end by 7 bases; junction bases not matched to a gene: 13. Germline-derived CDR1 and CDR2 are LNHDA and SQIVND (reference sequence). As DNA, the CDR3 is TGTGCCAGTAGGGGCGGTCTAGCGGGGGGAAATGACGGGGAGCTGTTTTTT. Encoded protein: CASRGGLAGGNDGELFF.

V and J are TRBV19 and TRBJ2-6; 7 bases agree with TRBD1. This CDR3 is built from 16 residues. Unmatched junction bases numbered 10, after V lost 11 bases and J lost 0 bases. Per germline, CDR1 LNHDA and CDR2 SQIVND (reference sequence). DNA of the CDR3: TGTGCCTGCGCGACAGGGTCTTTCTCTGGGGCCAACGTCCTGACTTTC. Protein: CACATGSFSGANVLTF.

This chain joins TRBV6-4 and TRBJ1-5; 9 nucleotides agree with TRBD1. The CDR3 has 16 amino acids. V gave up 9 bases and J gave up 0 bases; unmatched junction bases: 9. CDR1 and CDR2 from the germline V gene are MRHNA and SNTAGT. The DNA of the CDR3 is TGTGCCAGACCAACAGGGGGCCCCTATAGCAATCAGCCCCAGCATTTT. It codes for CARPTGGPYSNQPQHF.

The CDR3 here is CASSPTGSGNTIYF. CDR3 DNA: TGTGCCAGCAGCCCGACAGGGTCTGGAAACACCATATATTTT. This chain connects TRBV7-9 to TRBJ1-3; 7 bases fit TRBD1. Germline CDR1 SEHNR, CDR2 FQNEAQ (reference sequence). The ends lost 5 bases at V and 1 base at J; junction bases unmatched: 2. The CDR3 contains 14 residues.

This clone showed up just once. CDR3 nucleotides: TGTGCCACCAGCAGAGGGGGACAGGGGGTTGCCATAGCCAAAAACATTCAGTACTTC. It yields the protein CATSRGGQGVAIAKNIQYF. The chain employs TRBV15 and TRBJ2-4; the match to TRBD1 covers 11 bases. CDR3 length: 19 amino acids. Looked up from germline, CDR1 is LNHNV and CDR2 is YYDKDF (reference sequence). V was pared by 1 base and J by 0 bases, with 8 bases of the junction left unmatched.

This clone was counted at least ten times. The chain recombines TRBV6-5 with TRBJ1-2, with D unresolved. The CDR3 extends over 15 amino acids. The germline CDR1 and CDR2 sequences are MNHEY and SVGAGI. The V end was cut by 0 bases, the J end by 2 bases, with 10 bases between. The CDR3 protein is CASSYSRDSNYGYTF. CDR3 sequence (DNA): TGTGCCAGCAGTTACTCGAGAGACTCGAACTATGGCTACACCTTC.

The chain carries TRBV9 and TRBJ1-1; TRBD1 might be the D (5 bases). Trimming removed 4 bases at V and 3 bases at J, with 10 bases between. The CDR3 is made up of 13 amino acids. Germline V gene sequence: CDR1 SGDLS, CDR2 YYNGEE. In nucleotides, the CDR3 is TGTGCCAGCAGCTCGCGGGGGGACACTGAAGCTTTCTTT. Its protein is CASSSRGDTEAFF.

This rearrangement joins TRBV5-6 to TRBJ1-3, with D possibly matching TRBD1 (6 bases). The CDR3 sequence is 15 residues long. Germline CDR1 and CDR2: SGHDT and YYEEEE. Trimming removed 0 bases from V and 2 bases from J, with 9 bases in between. The CDR3, as DNA: TGTGCCAGCAGCTTGGATACAGGGACTGGAAACACCATATATTTT. Translation gives CASSLDTGTGNTIYF.

The chain employs TRBV5-1 and TRBJ2-5; 9 bases are a match to TRBD2. Germline V gives CDR1 SGHRS, CDR2 YFSETQ. Germline trimming cut 3 bases from V and 4 bases from J; bases unmatched to any gene: 10. CDR3 length: 16 residues. The CDR3, as DNA: TGCGCCAGCAGCTCTGAAGCGGGGGGTTACGTAGAGACCCAGTACTTC. It is translated as CASSSEAGGYVETQYF.

The V call is TRBV2, the J call TRBJ2-1, with TRBD2 matching over 10 bases. CDR3 length equals 15 residues. CDR1 and CDR2 (germline): SNHLY, FYNNEI. V lost 2 bases and J lost 9; bases outside the gene matches: 7. The CDR3 bases are TGTGCCAGCAGTGAATGGAGCGGGGGGGCGAGTGAGCAGTTCTTC. Its protein is CASSEWSGGASEQFF.

The gene calls are TRBV6-2 or TRBV6-3 and TRBJ2-5; 8 nucleotides align to TRBD1. The V gene end was trimmed by 6 bases and the J gene end by 2 bases; junction bases not matched to a gene: 11. CDR3 length: 16 residues. Germline V gene lookup returns CDR1 MNHEY and CDR2 SVGEGT. This CDR3 is CASSPYTGGRQETQYF. CDR3 bases: TGTGCCAGCAGCCCCTACACAGGGGGTAGGCAAGAGACCCAGTACTTC.

The chain is built from TRBV19 and TRBJ1-2; D remains ambiguous. V was clipped by 0 bases and J by 0 bases, with 5 bases between them. The CDR3 runs 14 residues. Germline values: CDR1 LNHDA, CDR2 SQIVND (reference sequence). The CDR3 loop is CASSIDSTNYGYTF. The CDR3 nucleotides are TGTGCCAGTAGTATAGACAGTACTAACTATGGCTACACCTTC.

V is TRBV30 and J is TRBJ1-2; 7 bases are a match to TRBD1. The CDR3 consists of 11 residues. Germline CDR1 is GTSNPN and CDR2 is SVGIG (reference sequence). The junction had 0 bases not matched to a gene; V was cut back by 1 base and J by 7 bases. The CDR3 DNA sequence: TGTGCCTGGAGTGACAGGGGTGGCTACACCTTC. Translating gives CAWSDRGGYTF. Combining the CDR3 with reference TRBV30 and TRBJ1-2 gives the whole variable domain SQTIHQWPATLVQPVGSPLSLECTVEGTSNPNLYWYRQAAGRGLQLLFYSVGIGQISSEVPQNLSASRPQDRQFILSSKKLLLSDSGFYLCAWSDRGGYTFGSGTRLTVV.

The V call is TRBV11-2, the J call TRBJ2-7; D is perhaps TRBD2 (6 bases). The V end lost 0 bases, the J end lost 7 bases, and 16 bases lay between the germline ends. CDR1 SGHAT and CDR2 FQNNGV come from the germline V gene. This CDR3 is 15 amino acids long. CDR3 in DNA: TGTGCCAGCAGCTTAGAGCTAGCAATAGGAGGGGAGCAGTACTTC. The encoded protein is CASSLELAIGGEQYF.